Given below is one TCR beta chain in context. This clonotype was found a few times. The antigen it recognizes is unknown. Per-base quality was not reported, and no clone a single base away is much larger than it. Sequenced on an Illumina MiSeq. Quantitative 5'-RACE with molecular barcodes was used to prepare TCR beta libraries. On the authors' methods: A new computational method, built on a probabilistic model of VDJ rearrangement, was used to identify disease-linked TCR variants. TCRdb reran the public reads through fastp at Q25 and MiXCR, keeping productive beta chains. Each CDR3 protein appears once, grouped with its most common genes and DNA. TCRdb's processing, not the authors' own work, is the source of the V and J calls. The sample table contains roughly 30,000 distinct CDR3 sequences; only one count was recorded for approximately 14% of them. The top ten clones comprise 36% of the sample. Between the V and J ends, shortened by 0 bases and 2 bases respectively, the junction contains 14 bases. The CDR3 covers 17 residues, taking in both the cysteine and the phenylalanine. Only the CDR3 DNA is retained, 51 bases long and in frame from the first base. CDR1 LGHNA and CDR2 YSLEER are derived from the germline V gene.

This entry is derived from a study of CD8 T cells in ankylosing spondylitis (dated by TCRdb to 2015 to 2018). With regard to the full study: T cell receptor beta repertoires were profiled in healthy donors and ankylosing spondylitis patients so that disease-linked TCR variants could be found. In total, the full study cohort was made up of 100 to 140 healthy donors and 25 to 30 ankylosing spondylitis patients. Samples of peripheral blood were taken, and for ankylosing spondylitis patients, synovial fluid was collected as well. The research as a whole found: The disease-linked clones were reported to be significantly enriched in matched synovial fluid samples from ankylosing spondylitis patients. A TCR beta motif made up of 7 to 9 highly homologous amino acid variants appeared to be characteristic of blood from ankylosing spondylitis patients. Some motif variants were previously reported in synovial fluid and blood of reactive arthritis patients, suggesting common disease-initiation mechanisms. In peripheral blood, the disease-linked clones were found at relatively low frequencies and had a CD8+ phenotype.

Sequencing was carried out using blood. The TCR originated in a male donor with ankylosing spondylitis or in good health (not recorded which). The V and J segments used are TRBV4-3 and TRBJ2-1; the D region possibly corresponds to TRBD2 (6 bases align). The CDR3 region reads CASSQDNAGRTYNEQFF. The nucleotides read TGCGCCAGCAGCCAAGATAACGCGGGAAGAACCTACAATGAGCAGTTCTTC.